A single sample is the source of the 3 T cell receptor beta chains below, sequenced in a study of cytomegalovirus exposure and HLA in healthy donors. PCR was performed using 60 Vbeta and 13 Jbeta primers. TCRdb's copy holds only in-frame clones and misses some; the assay was immunoSEQ multiplex PCR. The sample carries fewer than 200,000 clones, about 80% recorded once. Input material: PBMCs. All receptors come from a man between 35 and 55 years old in good health and CMV-seronegative.

This sequence joins TRBV19 and TRBJ2-7, with 9 bases aligning to TRBD1. Trimming removed 6 bases from V and 2 bases from J; junction bases left unmatched: 5. This CDR3 contains 14 residues. The germline V gene encodes CDR1 LNHDA and CDR2 SQIVND (reference sequence). The chain's CDR3 is CASRDRGTTYEQYF. The DNA for the CDR3 is TGTGCCAGTAGGGACAGGGGCACCACCTACGAGCAGTACTTC.

This clone was seen a single time. The gene calls are TRBV9 and TRBJ2-7; D uncertain. With 3 bases removed from V and 4 bases from J, the gap between germline ends came to 8 bases. The CDR3 sequence is 12 residues long. CDR1 is SGDLS, CDR2 YYNGEE, per germline. CDR3 sequence (DNA): TGTGCCAGCAGCGAAAACGGTTACGAGCAGTACTTC. Protein sequence: CASSENGYEQYF.

Comment on this clone: The junction shows a germline mismatch at one end, possibly a read error. Other DNA sequences from this sample encode an identical CDR3 as well. J is TRBJ2-1 and V is TRBV9; maybe TRBD1 (5 bases). CDR3 size: 18 residues. Germline V gives CDR1 SGDLS, CDR2 YYNGEE. CDR3 DNA: TGCGCCAGCAGCGTAGCTGACCCGGCCGTGGGGCTGTACAATGAGCAGTTCTTC. Protein product: CASSVADPAVGLYNEQFF.